Sequencing of this TCR beta chain was carried out in a study of blood T cell repertoires in COVID-19. Study at large: The samples span acute and convalescent COVID-19 from the United States, Italy and Spain. PBMCs, B-cell-depleted T cells, or T cells were the source of the cDNA or gDNA that made up the material.

In the original workflow: Cell counts per sample came from amplifying reference gene primers. TCRdb keeps only in-frame clones here, not all; method: immunoSEQ multiplex PCR. The DNA gave D and trimming, while V, J and clone size come from that table. Altogether 30,000 to 35,000 clones are present, 80% to 90% being singletons, with the ten largest covering approximately 3.7%. This CDR3 is 16 amino acids long. J lost 2 bases, V lost 5 bases, and 11 bases had no gene match. The V gene's germline CDR1 is SGHTA and CDR2 FQGNSA. The genes are TRBV7-2 and TRBJ2-7, with TRBD2 matching over 8 bases. The TCR was taken from a man aged 45-65 years with acute or convalescent COVID-19. Sequenced input: peripheral blood. CDR3 DNA: TGTGCCAGCAGCAAAGAAGGCACTAGCGGAGCCTACGAGCAGTACTTC. It codes for CASSKEGTSGAYEQYF.